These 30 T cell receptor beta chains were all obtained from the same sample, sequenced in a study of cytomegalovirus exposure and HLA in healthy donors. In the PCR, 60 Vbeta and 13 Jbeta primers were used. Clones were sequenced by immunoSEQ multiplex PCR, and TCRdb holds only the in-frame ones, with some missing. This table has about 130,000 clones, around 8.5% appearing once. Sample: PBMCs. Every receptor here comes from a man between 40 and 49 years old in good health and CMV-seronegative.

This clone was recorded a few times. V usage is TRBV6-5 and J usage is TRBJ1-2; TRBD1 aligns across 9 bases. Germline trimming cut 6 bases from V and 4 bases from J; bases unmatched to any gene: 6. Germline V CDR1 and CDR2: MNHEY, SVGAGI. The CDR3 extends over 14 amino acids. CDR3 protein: CASSKQGAVYGYTF. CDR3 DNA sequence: TGTGCCAGCAGCAAACAGGGGGCGGTCTATGGCTACACCTTC.

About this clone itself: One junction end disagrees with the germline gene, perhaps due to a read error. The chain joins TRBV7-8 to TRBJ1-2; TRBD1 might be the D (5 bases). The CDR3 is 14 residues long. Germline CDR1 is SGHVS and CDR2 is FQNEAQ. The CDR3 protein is CASSLARGGRHASF. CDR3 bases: TGTGCCAGCAGCTTAGCGCGGGGGGGTAGGCACGCAAGCTTC.

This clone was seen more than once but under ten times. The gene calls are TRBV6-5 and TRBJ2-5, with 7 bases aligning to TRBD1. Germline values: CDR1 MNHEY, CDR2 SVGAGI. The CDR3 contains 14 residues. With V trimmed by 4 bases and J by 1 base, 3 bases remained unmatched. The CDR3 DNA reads TGTGCCAGCAGTTTGACAGGGATCCAAGAGACCCAGTACTTC. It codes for CASSLTGIQETQYF.

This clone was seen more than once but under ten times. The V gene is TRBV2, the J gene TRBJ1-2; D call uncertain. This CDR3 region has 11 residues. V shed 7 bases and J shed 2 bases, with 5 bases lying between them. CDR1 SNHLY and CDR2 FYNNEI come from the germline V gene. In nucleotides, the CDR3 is TGTGCCAGCACAGAAAACTATGGCTACACCTTC. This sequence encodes CASTENYGYTF.

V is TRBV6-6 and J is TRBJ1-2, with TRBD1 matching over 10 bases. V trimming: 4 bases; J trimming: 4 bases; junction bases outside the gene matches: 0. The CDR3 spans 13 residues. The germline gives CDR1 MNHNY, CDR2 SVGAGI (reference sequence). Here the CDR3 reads CASSWTGGYGYTF. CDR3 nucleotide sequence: TGTGCCAGCAGTTGGACAGGGGGCTATGGCTACACCTTC.

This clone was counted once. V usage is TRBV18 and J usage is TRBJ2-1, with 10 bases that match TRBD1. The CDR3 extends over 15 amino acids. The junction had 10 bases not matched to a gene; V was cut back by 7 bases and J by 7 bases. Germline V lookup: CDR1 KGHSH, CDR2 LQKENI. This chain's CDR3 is CASYSGTGDWNEQFF. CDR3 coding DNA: TGTGCCAGCTACTCGGGGACAGGGGATTGGAATGAGCAGTTCTTC.

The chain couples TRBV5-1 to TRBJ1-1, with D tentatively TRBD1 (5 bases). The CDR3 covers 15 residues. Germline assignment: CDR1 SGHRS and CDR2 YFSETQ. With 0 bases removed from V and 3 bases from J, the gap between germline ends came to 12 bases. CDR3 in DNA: TGCGCCAGCAGCTTGGCGCCCAGGGCGGACACTGAAGCTTTCTTT. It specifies CASSLAPRADTEAFF.

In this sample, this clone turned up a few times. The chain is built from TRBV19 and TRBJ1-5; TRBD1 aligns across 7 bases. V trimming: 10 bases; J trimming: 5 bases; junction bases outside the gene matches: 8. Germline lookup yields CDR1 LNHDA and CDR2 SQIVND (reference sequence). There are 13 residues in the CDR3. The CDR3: CATATGRDQPQHF. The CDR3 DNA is TGTGCCACAGCGACAGGGAGAGATCAGCCCCAGCATTTT.

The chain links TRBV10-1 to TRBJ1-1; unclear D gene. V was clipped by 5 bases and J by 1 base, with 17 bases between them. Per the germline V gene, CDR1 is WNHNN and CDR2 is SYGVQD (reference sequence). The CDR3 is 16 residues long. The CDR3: CASSQVLREGNTEAFF. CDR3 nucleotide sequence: TGCGCCAGCAGTCAGGTGTTGAGGGAGGGGAACACTGAAGCTTTCTTT.

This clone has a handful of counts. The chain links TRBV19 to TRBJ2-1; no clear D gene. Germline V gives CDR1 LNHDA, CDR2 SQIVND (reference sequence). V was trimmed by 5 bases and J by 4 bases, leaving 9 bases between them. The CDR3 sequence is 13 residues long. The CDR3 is CASSPPQYNEQFF. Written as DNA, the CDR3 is TGTGCCAGTAGTCCCCCTCAGTACAATGAGCAGTTCTTC.

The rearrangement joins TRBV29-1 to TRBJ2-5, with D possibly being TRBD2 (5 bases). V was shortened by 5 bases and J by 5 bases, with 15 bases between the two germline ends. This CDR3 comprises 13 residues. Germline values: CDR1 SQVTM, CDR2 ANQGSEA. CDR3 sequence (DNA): TGCAGCGTTTTCCGGGAAATCACGGAGACCCAGTACTTC. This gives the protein CSVFREITETQYF.

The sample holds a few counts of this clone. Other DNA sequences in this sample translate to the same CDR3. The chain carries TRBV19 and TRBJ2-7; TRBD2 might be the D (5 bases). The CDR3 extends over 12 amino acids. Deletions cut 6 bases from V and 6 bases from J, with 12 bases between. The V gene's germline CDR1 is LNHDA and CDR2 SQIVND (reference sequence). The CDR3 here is CASSPRGLEQYF. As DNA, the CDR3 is TGTGCCAGTAGCCCCCGAGGGCTCGAGCAGTACTTC.

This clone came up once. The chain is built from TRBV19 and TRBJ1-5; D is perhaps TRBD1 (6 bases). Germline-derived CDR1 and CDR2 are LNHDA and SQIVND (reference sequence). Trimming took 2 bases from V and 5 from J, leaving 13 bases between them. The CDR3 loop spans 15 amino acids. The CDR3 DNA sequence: TGTGCCAGTAGTATAAACGGGGGGGGGCATCAGCCCCAGCATTTT. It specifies CASSINGGGHQPQHF. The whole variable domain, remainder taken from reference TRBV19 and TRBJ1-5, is DGGITQSPKYLFRKEGQNVTLSCEQNLNHDAMYWYRQDPGQGLRLIYYSQIVNDFQKGDIAEGYSVSREKKESFPLTVTSAQKNPTAFYLCASSINGGGHQPQHFGDGTRLSIL.

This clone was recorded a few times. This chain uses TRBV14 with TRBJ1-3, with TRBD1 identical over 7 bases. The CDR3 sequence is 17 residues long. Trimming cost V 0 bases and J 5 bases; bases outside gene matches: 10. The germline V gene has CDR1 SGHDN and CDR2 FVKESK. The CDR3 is CASSQDPTGTARNTIYF. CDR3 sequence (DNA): TGTGCCAGCAGCCAAGATCCGACAGGGACGGCGAGAAACACCATATATTTT.

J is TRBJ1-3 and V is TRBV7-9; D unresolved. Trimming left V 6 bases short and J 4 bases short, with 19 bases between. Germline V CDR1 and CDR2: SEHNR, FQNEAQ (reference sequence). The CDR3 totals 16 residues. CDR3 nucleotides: TGTGCCAGCAGTCGCCAGTCCCGGGAAAGGGGAAACACCATATATTTT. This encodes CASSRQSRERGNTIYF.

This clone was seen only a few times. CDR3 DNA: TGTGCCAGCAGCTGGGACGGCGGGGGGGCCAGCACAGATACGCAGTATTTT. It yields the protein CASSWDGGGASTDTQYF. The chain joins TRBV5-6 to TRBJ2-3, with 9 bases matching TRBD2. Germline values: CDR1 SGHDT, CDR2 YYEEEE. V lost 3 bases to trimming and J lost 0 bases; unmatched junction nucleotides: 8. This CDR3 is built from 17 residues.

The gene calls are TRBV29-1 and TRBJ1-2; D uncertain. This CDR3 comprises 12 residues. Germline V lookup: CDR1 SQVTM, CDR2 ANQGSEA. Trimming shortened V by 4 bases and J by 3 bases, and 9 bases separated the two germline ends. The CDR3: CSVGDGDYGYTF. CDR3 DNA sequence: TGCAGCGTTGGAGACGGGGACTATGGCTACACCTTC.

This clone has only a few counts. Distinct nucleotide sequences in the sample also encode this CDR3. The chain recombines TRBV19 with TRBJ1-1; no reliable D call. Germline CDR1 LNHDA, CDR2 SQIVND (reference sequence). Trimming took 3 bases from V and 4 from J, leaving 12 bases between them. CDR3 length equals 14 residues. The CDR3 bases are TGTGCCAGTAGTATGGGTAGAGGTTCCACTGAAGCTTTCTTT. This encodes CASSMGRGSTEAFF.

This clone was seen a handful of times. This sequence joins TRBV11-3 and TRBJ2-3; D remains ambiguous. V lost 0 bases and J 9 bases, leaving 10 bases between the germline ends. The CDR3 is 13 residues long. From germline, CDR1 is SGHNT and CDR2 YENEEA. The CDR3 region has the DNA TGTGCCAGCAGCTTAGAAGGTTCCGGGACGCAGTATTTT. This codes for CASSLEGSGTQYF.

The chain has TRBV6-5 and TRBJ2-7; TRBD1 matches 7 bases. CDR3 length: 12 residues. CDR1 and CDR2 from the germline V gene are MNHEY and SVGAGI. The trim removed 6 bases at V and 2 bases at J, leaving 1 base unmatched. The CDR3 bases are TGTGCCAGCAGACAGGGGACCTACGAGCAGTACTTC. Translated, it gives CASRQGTYEQYF.

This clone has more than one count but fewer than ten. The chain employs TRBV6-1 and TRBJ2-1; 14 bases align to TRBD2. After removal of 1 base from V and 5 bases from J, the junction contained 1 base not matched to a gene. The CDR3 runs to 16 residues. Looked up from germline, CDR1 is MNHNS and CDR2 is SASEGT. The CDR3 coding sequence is TGTGCCAGCAGTGAAGTGGGACTAGCGGGAGACAATGAGCAGTTCTTC. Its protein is CASSEVGLAGDNEQFF.

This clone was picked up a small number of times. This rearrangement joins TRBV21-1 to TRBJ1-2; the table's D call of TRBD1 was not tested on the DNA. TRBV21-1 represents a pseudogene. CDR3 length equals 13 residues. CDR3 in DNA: TGTGCCAGCAGCAAAGGACAGGGTAGCGGCTACACCTTC. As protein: CASSKGQGSGYTF.

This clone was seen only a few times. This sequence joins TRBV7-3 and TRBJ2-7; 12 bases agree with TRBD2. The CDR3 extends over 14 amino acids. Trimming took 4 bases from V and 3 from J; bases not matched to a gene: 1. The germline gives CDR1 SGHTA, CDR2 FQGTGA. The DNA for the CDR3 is TGTGCCAGCAGCTCTAGCGGGGGGGGCTACGAGCAGTACTTC. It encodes CASSSSGGGYEQYF.

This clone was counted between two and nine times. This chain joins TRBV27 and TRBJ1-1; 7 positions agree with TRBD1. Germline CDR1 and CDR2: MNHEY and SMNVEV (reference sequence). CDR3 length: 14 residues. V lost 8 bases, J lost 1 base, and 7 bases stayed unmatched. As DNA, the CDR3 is TGTGCCAGCCAACCGGGACAGCGGAACACTGAAGCTTTCTTT. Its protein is CASQPGQRNTEAFF.

Here the CDR3 DNA reads TGTGCCAGCAGGGGTTTGGACAGCACAATCTATGGCTACACCTTC. Amino acid sequence: CASRGLDSTIYGYTF. The chain couples TRBV7-9 to TRBJ1-2, with D tentatively TRBD1 (6 bases). Per the germline V gene, CDR1 is SEHNR and CDR2 is FQNEAQ (reference sequence). CDR3 length equals 15 residues. V dropped 6 bases and J dropped 4 bases, with 18 bases sitting between them.

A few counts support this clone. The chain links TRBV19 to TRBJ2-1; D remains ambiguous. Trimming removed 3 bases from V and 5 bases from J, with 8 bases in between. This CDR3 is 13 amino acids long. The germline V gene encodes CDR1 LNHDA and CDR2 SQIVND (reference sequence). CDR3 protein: CASSIYYDNEQFF. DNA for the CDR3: TGTGCCAGTAGTATTTACTATGACAATGAGCAGTTCTTC. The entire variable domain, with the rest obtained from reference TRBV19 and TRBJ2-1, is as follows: DGGITQSPKYLFRKEGQNVTLSCEQNLNHDAMYWYRQDPGQGLRLIYYSQIVNDFQKGDIAEGYSVSREKKESFPLTVTSAQKNPTAFYLCASSIYYDNEQFFGPGTRLTVL.

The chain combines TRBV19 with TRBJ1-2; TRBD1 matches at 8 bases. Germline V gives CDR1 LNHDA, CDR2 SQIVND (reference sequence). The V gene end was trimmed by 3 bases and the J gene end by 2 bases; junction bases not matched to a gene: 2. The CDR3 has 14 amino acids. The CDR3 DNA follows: TGTGCCAGTAGTATTCAGGGGGCAAACTATGGCTACACCTTC. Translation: CASSIQGANYGYTF.

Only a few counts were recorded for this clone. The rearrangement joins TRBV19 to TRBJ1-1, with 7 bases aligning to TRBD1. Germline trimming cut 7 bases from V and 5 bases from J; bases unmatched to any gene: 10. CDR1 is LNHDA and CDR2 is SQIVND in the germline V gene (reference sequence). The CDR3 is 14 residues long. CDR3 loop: CASNGRQGRTEAFF. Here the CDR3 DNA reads TGTGCCAGTAATGGCCGACAGGGAAGAACTGAAGCTTTCTTT.

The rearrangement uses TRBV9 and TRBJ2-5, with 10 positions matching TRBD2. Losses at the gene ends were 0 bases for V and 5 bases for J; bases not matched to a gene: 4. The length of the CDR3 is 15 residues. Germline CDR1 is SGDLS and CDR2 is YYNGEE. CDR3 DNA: TGTGCCAGCAGCGTAGAGAGCGGGGGGGCTGAGACCCAGTACTTC. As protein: CASSVESGGAETQYF.

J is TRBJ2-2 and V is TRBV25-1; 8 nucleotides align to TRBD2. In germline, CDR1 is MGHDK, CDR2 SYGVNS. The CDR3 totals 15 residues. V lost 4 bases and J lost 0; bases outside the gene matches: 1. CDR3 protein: CASSAGGTNTGELFF. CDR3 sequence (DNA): TGTGCCAGCAGTGCGGGGGGGACGAACACCGGGGAGCTGTTTTTT. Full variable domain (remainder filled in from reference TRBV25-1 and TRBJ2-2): EADIYQTPRYLVIGTGKKITLECSQTMGHDKMYWYQQDPGMELHLIHYSYGVNSTEKGDLSSESTVSRIRTEHFPLTLESARPSHTSQYLCASSAGGTNTGELFFGEGSRLTVL.